Listed below are T cell receptor beta chains from one sample, sequenced in a study of shared T cell receptors in the human thymus. Profiled with immunoSEQ multiplex PCR; TCRdb holds only in-frame clones, not every one. The sample lists over 450,000 clones; approximately 78% were seen once. The same sample was also used in a study of human thymus T cells.

Sequencing used thymocytes. All receptors come from a boy younger than two with a congenital heart defect. Each CDR3 is given with its conserved first and last residue.

v_gene: TRBV6-5; CDR3aa: CASRPSYQGFYGYTF
v_gene: TRBV5-6; CDR3aa: CASSLRAGNIQYF
v_gene: TRBV9; CDR3aa: CASSTGLAGSTDTQYF
v_gene: TRBV7-7; CDR3aa: CASSSGLAGGYNEQFF
v_gene: TRBV7-9; CDR3aa: CASKPDSGNTIYF
v_gene: TRBV28; CDR3aa: CASSPPPTCPLDSVNQPQHF
v_gene: TRBV30; CDR3aa: CAPNSGRNDTQYF
v_gene: TRBV11-2; CDR3aa: CASSCGHASQETQYF
v_gene: TRBV7-2; CDR3aa: CASSLEVAGGPYEQYF
v_gene: TRBV4-2; CDR3aa: CASSQENRAYEQYF
v_gene: TRBV7-4; CDR3aa: CASSLNSGSNTEAFF
v_gene: TRBV4-3; CDR3aa: CASSQEAGLFYEQYF
v_gene: TRBV9; CDR3aa: CASSPWGEYSNQPQHF
v_gene: TRBV6-1; CDR3aa: CASSGTTGSPTGELFF
v_gene: TRBV7-9; CDR3aa: CASSLRCQGYTF
v_gene: TRBV5-4; CDR3aa: CASSPVSGRTYNEQFF
v_gene: TRBV5-1; CDR3aa: CASTPRGSSYNEQFF
v_gene: TRBV11-3; CDR3aa: CASSFAGTGPYEQYF
v_gene: TRBV29-1; CDR3aa: CSVEDRDSSGNTIYF
v_gene: TRBV21-1; CDR3aa: CASSPLYEQYF
v_gene: TRBV5-1; CDR3aa: CAPGGLLTLWGLVSYNEQFF
v_gene: TRBV4-1; CDR3aa: CASSPSGSSSVAKNIQYF
v_gene: TRBV5-6; CDR3aa: CASSLTGTGGEQYF
v_gene: TRBV5-6; CDR3aa: CASSLGGLGYEQYF
v_gene: TRBV23-1; CDR3aa: CASSQSYGTIERLYEQYF
v_gene: TRBV29-1; CDR3aa: CSVEVSLVGAKTQYF
v_gene: TRBV4-3; CDR3aa: CASSLEGLAVNEQFF